What follows is one T cell receptor (beta chain) and its context. Only in-frame clones appear in the TCRdb table, and some are missing; sequencing was by immunoSEQ multiplex PCR. The sample shows about 280,000 clones, approximately 91% of them seen only once. V shed 8 bases and J 0 bases; nucleotides not matched to a gene: 0. This CDR3 contains 13 residues. The germline CDR1 and CDR2 sequences are MNHNS and SASEGT. The sample comes from a study of blood T cell repertoires in COVID-19. This sequence joins TRBV6-1 and TRBJ2-2; the match to TRBD1 covers 7 bases. Sequencing used peripheral blood. This receptor was identified in a man between 18 and 29 years old with active or convalescent COVID-19. The CDR3 DNA is TGTGCCAGCGGGACAGCGAACACCGGGGAGCTGTTTTTT. It translates to CASGTANTGELFF.